This is a list of T cell receptor beta chains from one sample in a study of early T cells in non-severe SARS-CoV-2 infection. MiXCR, run by TCRdb on the 5' RACE reads, gives a single entry per CDR3 protein. The sample gives more than 40,000 distinct CDR3 sequences, 5.4% of which show up once; about 5.4% is in the top ten. This material consisted of whole blood, taken at baseline. These receptors all come from an adult who was a healthcare worker with PCR-confirmed SARS-CoV-2 infection or an uninfected control (not recorded which). The CDR3 runs from the conserved cysteine through the conserved F or W. D genes are given only for firm matches. The size field is filled for only some rows; it gives once, few, many or a size class.

D gene	V gene	J gene	clone size	CDR3 protein	CDR3 DNA
.	TRBV7-9	TRBJ1-5	few	CASSDLMDSYNQPQHF	TGTGCCAGCAGCGACCTGATGGACAGCTACAATCAGCCCCAGCATTTT
TRBD1	TRBV20-1	TRBJ2-5	.	CSATQGAETQYF	TGCAGTGCTACGCAGGGGGCCGAGACCCAGTACTTC
TRBD1	TRBV4-2	TRBJ2-2	many	CASLTGQGTGELFF	TGTGCCAGCCTTACAGGACAGGGGACCGGGGAGCTGTTTTTT
.	TRBV12-3/TRBV12-4	TRBJ1-1	few	CASSFRRGALEAFF	TGTGCCAGCAGTTTTCGACGGGGGGCCCTTGAAGCTTTCTTT
.	TRBV23-1	TRBJ2-7	many	CARGGHPASSYEQYF	TGCGCCAGAGGAGGACATCCGGCTAGCTCCTACGAGCAGTACTTC
.	TRBV12-3/TRBV12-4	TRBJ1-1	many	CASSLVMGTDTEAFF	TGTGCCAGCAGTTTAGTTATGGGGACCGACACTGAAGCTTTCTTT
.	TRBV4-1	TRBJ1-1	many	CASSQTFRVMNTEAFF	TGCGCCAGCAGCCAAACCTTCAGGGTTATGAACACTGAAGCTTTCTTT
.	TRBV19	TRBJ1-5	many	CASSEAGGGNQPQHF	TGTGCCAGTAGTGAGGCGGGTGGGGGCAATCAGCCCCAGCATTTT
TRBD2	TRBV12-3/TRBV12-4	TRBJ2-3	many	CASSPLAGVTDTQYF	TGTGCCAGCAGCCCCCTAGCGGGAGTTACAGATACGCAGTATTTT
.	TRBV10-3	TRBJ2-2	many	CAINEAANTGELFF	TGTGCCATCAACGAAGCGGCGAACACCGGGGAGCTGTTTTTT
.	TRBV12-3/TRBV12-4	TRBJ2-7	many	CASSLGSIYEQYF	TGTGCCAGCAGTTTAGGATCTATCTACGAGCAGTACTTC
.	TRBV5-4	TRBJ2-2	few	CASSASLNGELFF	TGTGCCAGCAGCGCGTCACTAAACGGGGAGCTGTTTTTT
TRBD1	TRBV20-1	TRBJ1-3	many	CSALVPGTGTGNTIYF	TGCAGTGCACTGGTTCCCGGGACAGGGACTGGAAACACCATATATTTT
.	TRBV3-1	TRBJ2-7	.	CASSPGLEKAYEQYF	TGTGCCAGCAGCCCGGGACTGGAAAAAGCCTACGAGCAGTACTTC
.	TRBV6-2/TRBV6-3	TRBJ2-3	many	CASSPLDTQYF	TGTGCCAGCAGTCCCTTAGATACGCAGTATTTT
.	TRBV15	TRBJ2-7	many	CATSRGPDSFDYEQYF	TGTGCCACCAGCAGAGGTCCGGACTCCTTCGACTACGAGCAGTACTTC
.	TRBV19	TRBJ2-2	many	CASRHVQGTGELFF	TGTGCCAGTAGACACGTACAGGGCACCGGGGAGCTGTTTTTT
.	TRBV11-3	TRBJ2-3	few	CASSLAQGRGDTQYF	TGTGCCAGCAGCTTAGCACAGGGACGGGGGGATACGCAGTATTTT
.	TRBV6-1	TRBJ1-2	few	CASRHKKDLYGYTF	TGTGCCAGCAGGCACAAAAAGGATCTCTATGGCTACACCTTC
TRBD2	TRBV10-1	TRBJ2-3	many	CASSESRLASGSADTQYF	TGCGCCAGCAGTGAGTCTCGTTTGGCTAGCGGGAGCGCAGATACGCAGTATTTT
.	TRBV5-1	TRBJ1-4	many	CASSLEGIATNEKLFF	TGCGCCAGCAGCTTGGAAGGGATTGCAACTAATGAAAAACTGTTTTTT
.	TRBV25-1	TRBJ1-4	many	CASSPPATNEKLFF	TGTGCCAGCAGTCCCCCAGCAACTAATGAAAAACTGTTTTTT
TRBD2	TRBV13	TRBJ2-5	many	CASSRESSGGTQETQYF	TGTGCCAGCAGCCGAGAAAGTAGCGGGGGAACTCAAGAGACCCAGTACTTC
.	TRBV11-2	TRBJ2-2	few	CASSLGYTGELFF	TGTGCCAGCAGCTTAGGTTACACCGGGGAGCTGTTTTTT
.	TRBV6-1	TRBJ2-7	many	CASSENYEQYF	TGTGCCAGCAGTGAAAACTACGAGCAGTACTTC
.	TRBV4-1	TRBJ2-1	.	CASSQEDRGSGTEKFF	TGCGCCAGCAGCCAAGAGGACAGGGGTAGCGGGACGGAGAAGTTCTTC
TRBD2	TRBV7-3	TRBJ2-3	.	CASSLSLGLTFGTDTQYF	TGTGCCAGCAGCTTAAGCCTGGGACTAACCTTCGGCACAGATACGCAGTATTTT
.	TRBV27	TRBJ2-2	many	CASSLSAGTGELFF	TGTGCCAGCAGTTTATCCGCCGGCACCGGGGAGCTGTTTTTT